Below are 23 T cell receptor beta chains sequenced from a single sample in a study of chronic HIV infection and antiretroviral therapy (dated by TCRdb to about 2015). The method was 5' RACE. Sequencing was performed on an Illumina MiSeq. The public reads were quality trimmed at Q25 with fastp and then assembled into clones with MiXCR by TCRdb, keeping productive beta chains. When rows share a CDR3 protein, they turn into one entry using the most common DNA and genes. The sample table shows about 38,000 distinct CDR3 sequences, and about 8.1% are seen once. Together, the top ten hold roughly 2.6% of the sample. The source material was peripheral blood. These receptors came from an adult who had HIV and had not received antiretroviral therapy, or was an uninfected healthy control (not recorded which).

The sample holds a few counts of this clonotype. The rearrangement uses TRBV28 and TRBJ2-1; perhaps TRBD1 as D (7 bases). CDR3 size: 17 residues. The V and J ends lost 3 bases and 3 bases respectively, with 18 bases between them. Germline values: CDR1 MDHEN, CDR2 SYDVKM. The CDR3 DNA sequence: TGTGCCAGCAGTTTGGGGGGCACGGGACAGCTCTACAATGAGCAGTTCTTC. Its translation is CASSLGGTGQLYNEQFF.

In its sample, this clonotype was seen many times. This sequence joins TRBV5-1 and TRBJ2-7; D perhaps matches TRBD1 (5 bases). Germline V gene data show CDR1 as SGHRS and CDR2 as YFSETQ. This CDR3 is built from 14 residues. Trimming took off 4 bases at V and 0 bases at J, with 11 bases between the two ends. This chain's CDR3 is CASSMTVASYEQYF. The CDR3 bases are TGCGCCAGCAGCATGACAGTGGCCTCCTACGAGCAGTACTTC.

This clonotype was observed a handful of times. The chain combines TRBV2 with TRBJ2-3, with D tentatively TRBD2 (7 bases). The ends were cut back, 7 bases at V and 1 base at J, with 12 bases in the middle. This CDR3 contains 14 residues. CDR1 is SNHLY and CDR2 is FYNNEI in the germline V gene. CDR3 loop: CASITGRGTDTQYF. CDR3 coding DNA: TGTGCCAGCATCACAGGGAGGGGCACAGATACGCAGTATTTT.

The rearrangement uses TRBV29-1 and TRBJ1-1; the D gene is possibly TRBD1 (6 bases). The V gene lost 7 bases and the J gene lost 4 bases, with 10 bases spanning the gap. Germline-derived CDR1 and CDR2 are SQVTM and ANQGSEA. This CDR3 comprises 11 residues. DNA of the CDR3: TGCAGCGCTAGACAGGTCACTGAAGCTTTCTTT. Translated: CSARQVTEAFF.

This clonotype appeared a few times. The genes are TRBV4-1 and TRBJ1-2; D remains ambiguous. The length of the CDR3 is 14 residues. Germline CDR1 is MGHRA and CDR2 is YSYEKL. Trimming pared 0 bases from V and 8 bases from J, leaving 13 bases between. The CDR3 sequence: CASSQDQSQRGYTF. In DNA, the CDR3 is TGCGCCAGCAGCCAAGACCAATCCCAACGGGGCTACACCTTC.

This clonotype was seen ten or more times. V is TRBV9 and J is TRBJ2-1; D might be TRBD1 (5 bases). V lost 0 bases and J 5 bases, leaving 9 bases between the germline ends. CDR3 length equals 14 residues. The germline CDR1 and CDR2 sequences are SGDLS and YYNGEE. The CDR3 is CASSVEAGNNEQFF. The CDR3 DNA is TGTGCCAGCAGCGTAGAAGCAGGGAACAATGAGCAGTTCTTC.

The chain combines TRBV29-1 with TRBJ2-6; TRBD1 might be the D (5 bases). V was trimmed by 6 bases and J by 0 bases, leaving 21 bases between them. The CDR3 length is 18 residues. Germline CDR1 and CDR2: SQVTM and ANQGSEA. CDR3 sequence: CSVELTAPETSGANVLTF. CDR3 bases: TGCAGCGTAGAGCTGACAGCCCCGGAAACCTCTGGGGCCAACGTCCTGACTTTC. The whole variable domain, filled in from reference TRBV29-1 and TRBJ2-6, reads SAVISQKPSRDICQRGTSLTIQCQVDSQVTMMFWYRQQPGQSLTLIATANQGSEATYESGFVIDKFPISRPNLTFSTLTVSNMSPEDSSIYLCSVELTAPETSGANVLTFGAGSRLTVL.

This clonotype was observed a handful of times. The V and J genes are TRBV28 and TRBJ2-5, with D unclear. V lost 2 bases, J lost 7 bases, and 11 bases lay in between. Germline V gene sequence: CDR1 MDHEN, CDR2 SYDVKM. The CDR3 is made up of 13 amino acids. CDR3 loop: CASSLRAEVTQYF. The CDR3 coding sequence is TGTGCCAGCAGTTTAAGAGCTGAGGTGACCCAGTACTTC.

The gene calls are TRBV6-6 and TRBJ1-2, with D tentatively TRBD1 (6 bases). Trimming took off 6 bases at V and 4 bases at J, with 21 bases between the two ends. The CDR3 is 16 amino acids. Looked up from germline, CDR1 is MNHNY and CDR2 is SVGAGI (reference sequence). In DNA form, the CDR3 reads TGTGCCAGCAGCCCTGAGGCATCGGACAGACCCTATGGCTACACCTTC. This gives the protein CASSPEASDRPYGYTF.

There are a few counts of this clonotype. The chain combines TRBV29-1 with TRBJ2-5, with D hard to call. The CDR3 is made up of 13 amino acids. V was clipped by 4 bases and J by 2 bases, with 11 bases between them. Germline V gives CDR1 SQVTM, CDR2 ANQGSEA. This CDR3 is CSVVRAEQETQYF. CDR3 in DNA: TGCAGCGTTGTCCGGGCAGAACAAGAGACCCAGTACTTC.

The table lists this clonotype with a few counts. CDR3 sequence: CASSYTAKNIQYF. Here the CDR3 DNA reads TGTGCCAGCAGTTACACGGCCAAAAACATTCAGTACTTC. The chain couples TRBV28 to TRBJ2-4; D is uncertain. The CDR3 consists of 13 residues. Germline V lookup: CDR1 MDHEN, CDR2 SYDVKM. Between the trimmed V and J ends, which lost 4 bases and 1 base, there was a span of 5 bases.

A few counts support this clonotype. This CDR3 reads CASSFWGDNEKLFF. CDR3 DNA: TGTGCCAGCAGTTTCTGGGGTGATAATGAAAAACTGTTTTTT. V gene TRBV27 combines with J gene TRBJ1-4; D is unclear. This CDR3 comprises 14 residues. Trimming stripped 3 bases from V and 4 bases from J, with 9 bases between. Germline-derived CDR1 and CDR2 are MNHEY and SMNVEV (reference sequence).

This clonotype appeared many times. The CDR3 region has the DNA TGCAGCGTTAACCCGGACATGAACACTGAAGCTTTCTTT. Its translation is CSVNPDMNTEAFF. This chain links TRBV29-1 with TRBJ1-1, with TRBD1 as a possible D gene (5 bases). Per the germline V gene, CDR1 is SQVTM and CDR2 is ANQGSEA. Trimming took off 5 bases at V and 0 bases at J, with 10 bases between the two ends. There are 13 residues in the CDR3. Full variable domain (rest looked up from reference TRBV29-1 and TRBJ1-1): SAVISQKPSRDICQRGTSLTIQCQVDSQVTMMFWYRQQPGQSLTLIATANQGSEATYESGFVIDKFPISRPNLTFSTLTVSNMSPEDSSIYLCSVNPDMNTEAFFGQGTRLTVV.

This clonotype appeared a few times. Relative to the germline gene, one junction end is altered; a read error may explain this. The V call is TRBV6-2 or TRBV6-3, the J call TRBJ2-7; D is unclear. CDR1 is MNHEY, CDR2 SVGEGT, per germline. This CDR3 region has 11 residues. The CDR3 here is CASSQSTVVNF. The CDR3 DNA is TGTGCCAGCAGTCAAAGTACCGTTGTGAACTTC.

Many counts were recorded for this clonotype. The rearrangement joins TRBV30 to TRBJ2-4, with D possibly being TRBD2 (5 bases). The CDR3 contains 14 residues. Germline V CDR1 and CDR2: GTSNPN, SVGIG (reference sequence). V gave up 0 bases and J gave up 9 bases, with 15 bases separating them. CDR3 nucleotide sequence: TGTGCCTGGAGTGTACGTGACGGGAATAGCATTCAGTACTTC. It specifies CAWSVRDGNSIQYF.

This clonotype was observed many times. The V and J genes are TRBV29-1 and TRBJ2-7; TRBD1 agrees at 7 bases. This CDR3 has 12 amino acids. Unmatched junction bases numbered 3, after V lost 5 bases and J lost 2 bases. The germline gives CDR1 SQVTM, CDR2 ANQGSEA. The CDR3 region is CSVPGQTYEQYF. The CDR3 DNA sequence: TGCAGCGTTCCGGGACAGACCTACGAGCAGTACTTC.

This clonotype has just a few counts. J is TRBJ1-1 and V is TRBV7-9; no reliable D call. The CDR3 is 14 amino acids. Trimming shortened V by 3 bases and J by 0 bases, and 8 bases separated the two germline ends. Germline V lookup: CDR1 SEHNR, CDR2 FQNEAQ (reference sequence). The CDR3 protein is CASSFWTVNTEAFF. The CDR3, as DNA: TGTGCCAGCAGCTTTTGGACGGTGAACACTGAAGCTTTCTTT.

This chain uses TRBV3-1 with TRBJ1-5, with 9 bases lining up with TRBD1. In germline, CDR1 is LGHDT, CDR2 YNNKEL (reference sequence). This CDR3 comprises 15 residues. V was clipped by 5 bases and J by 4 bases; unmatched bases: 6. CDR3 amino acids: CASSTGGFKNQPQHF. In DNA form, the CDR3 reads TGTGCCAGCAGCACAGGGGGCTTCAAAAATCAGCCCCAGCATTTT.

Regarding this clonotype: A much larger clone differs from this one at a single base, so this may be a read error. This chain links TRBV7-2 with TRBJ1-1, with D possibly matching TRBD1 (6 bases). Germline assignment: CDR1 SGHTA and CDR2 FQGNSA. CDR3 length equals 14 residues. The CDR3 is CASSLGQERTETFF. The CDR3 nucleotides are TGTGCCAGCAGCTTAGGACAGGAGAGGACTGAAACTTTCTTT.

This clonotype showed up just a few times. The chain has TRBV6-5 and TRBJ2-1; possibly TRBD2 for D (5 bases). CDR1 and CDR2 (germline): MNHEY, SVGAGI. The CDR3 has 14 amino acids. V was clipped by 4 bases and J by 6 bases, with 13 bases between them. The CDR3 bases are TGTGCCAGCAGTTCCGAGGGCCCCCCCAATGAGCAGTTCTTC. Its translation is CASSSEGPPNEQFF.

This clonotype was seen repeatedly, ten times or more. The chain links TRBV10-2 to TRBJ2-3, with D perhaps assigned TRBD1 or TRBD2 (6 bases each). The germline gives CDR1 WSHSY, CDR2 SAAADI. The CDR3 runs 16 residues. The V end lost 1 base, the J end lost 2 bases, and 13 bases lay between the germline ends. The CDR3 DNA reads TGCGCCAGCAGTGAGTTAGCAGGGGAGGACACAGATACGCAGTATTTT. Translation: CASSELAGEDTDTQYF.

The rearrangement links TRBV28 to TRBJ2-1; tentatively, D is TRBD2 (5 bases). Germline CDR1 is MDHEN and CDR2 is SYDVKM. CDR3 length: 14 amino acids. With 8 bases removed from V and 4 bases from J, the gap between germline ends came to 15 bases. The CDR3 sequence is CASGILERYNEQFF. The CDR3 nucleotides read TGTGCCAGCGGAATACTAGAGAGGTACAATGAGCAGTTCTTC.

The sample holds a few counts of this clonotype. This sequence joins TRBV10-3 and TRBJ1-1; weak D call: TRBD1 (6 bases). Trimming left V 4 bases short and J 3 bases short, with 15 bases between. The germline gives CDR1 ENHRY, CDR2 SYGVKD. This CDR3 has 15 residues. The CDR3 DNA reads TGTGCCATCAGTGGCGAGGGGGGGTGGGACACTGAAGCTTTCTTT. It codes for CAISGEGGWDTEAFF.